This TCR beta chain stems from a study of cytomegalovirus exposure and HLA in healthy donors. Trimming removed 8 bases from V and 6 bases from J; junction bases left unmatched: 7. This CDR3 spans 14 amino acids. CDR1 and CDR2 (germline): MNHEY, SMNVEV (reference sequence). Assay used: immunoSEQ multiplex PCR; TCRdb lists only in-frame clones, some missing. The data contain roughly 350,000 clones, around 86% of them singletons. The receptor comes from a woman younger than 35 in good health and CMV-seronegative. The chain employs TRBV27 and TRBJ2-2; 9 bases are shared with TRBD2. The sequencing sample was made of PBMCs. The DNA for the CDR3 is TGTGCCAGCCAGCGGGAGGTTTCGGCCGGGGAGCTGTTTTTT. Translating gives CASQREVSAGELFF.